The clone carrying this T cell receptor beta chain has at least ten counts. Its specificity is unknown. The unsorted libraries had their origin in 2 million PBMCs stored at -80 C. The cDNA was synthesized by means of template-switch 5'RACE, which was carried out with 10-nucleotide random UMIs. TCRdb itself ran the 5' RACE reads through MiXCR, one entry per CDR3 protein. The sample consists of roughly 60,000 distinct CDR3 sequences, roughly 10% of them appearing once. The source of the sample is a study of neurological immune-mediated disorders. The CDR3 loop spans 15 amino acids. Between the trimmed V and J ends, which lost 5 bases and 4 bases, there was a span of 14 bases. Per the germline V gene, CDR1 is SGHTA and CDR2 is FQGNSA. General study results and limits: CDR3 amino acid sequences found in expanded clones were never shared across subjects, suggesting private repertoires in all groups. TCR clonal expansion peaked in HTLV-1-associated myelopathy patients and was lowest in multiple sclerosis patients.

Material: PBMCs. The chain has TRBV7-2 and TRBJ2-2, with a possible D match to TRBD2 (6 bases). The TCR was taken from a man in his 60s in good health. The chain's CDR3 is CASSHARGPTGELFF. In DNA, the CDR3 is TGTGCCAGCAGCCATGCGCGGGGCCCCACCGGGGAGCTGTTTTTT. The complete variable domain, with remaining parts taken from reference TRBV7-2 and TRBJ2-2, reads GAGVSQSPSNKVTEKGKDVELRCDPISGHTALYWYRQSLGQGLEFLIYFQGNSAPDKSGLPSDRFSAERTGGSVSTLTIQRTQQEDSAVYLCASSHARGPTGELFFGEGSRLTVL.